Listed below are T cell receptor beta chains from one sample, sequenced in a study of PD-1 blockade in mismatch repair-deficient tumors. The method was immunoSEQ multiplex PCR; TCRdb's version includes in-frame clones alone and lacks a portion of them. The sample shows 85,000 to 130,000 clones, over 75% of them seen only once. The sequences come from peripheral blood, collected approximately 36 weeks after starting pembrolizumab. The receptors derive from an adult with mismatch repair-deficient cancer. Each CDR3 is given with its conserved first and last residue. Fields, in order: J gene, V gene, CDR3 protein.

j_call: TRBJ2-3; v_call: TRBV19; cdr3_aa: CASRDRGLADTQYF
j_call: TRBJ1-2; v_call: TRBV23-1; cdr3_aa: CASSQWARVNGYTF
j_call: TRBJ1-1; v_call: TRBV6-5; cdr3_aa: CASSYTGLKPEAFF
j_call: TRBJ1-1; v_call: TRBV29-1; cdr3_aa: CSGWTVNTEAFF
j_call: TRBJ2-7; v_call: TRBV11-2; cdr3_aa: CASSLRQGPYEQYF
j_call: TRBJ2-7; v_call: TRBV19; cdr3_aa: CASSISGAEQYF
j_call: TRBJ2-1; v_call: TRBV14; cdr3_aa: CASSPGRDQFF
j_call: TRBJ2-7; v_call: TRBV6-1; cdr3_aa: CASSERLTMDEQYF
j_call: TRBJ1-3; v_call: TRBV5-4; cdr3_aa: CASSVDGQGRNTIYF
j_call: TRBJ2-7; v_call: TRBV9; cdr3_aa: CASSVDYLGEQYF